This entry is about one TCR beta chain. Using a J-beta primer mix together with a sample-barcoded 5' primer, a second PCR was run for roughly 7 to 12 cycles. TCRdb re-called the 5' RACE reads with MiXCR, one entry per CDR3 protein. The sample has some 920,000 distinct CDR3 sequences, roughly 47% seen once. The data derive from a study of blood T cells in healthy people across ages. The wider study: Capturing about one barcoded beta molecule per two T cells was achieved by template switching.

Sequencing was carried out using blood. This clonotype was sampled from a woman aged 55 to 70 in good health.

The CDR3 here is CASIGGLFYGYTF. The CDR3 region has the DNA TGTGCCAGCATCGGGGGCCTTTTCTATGGCTACACCTTC. V gene TRBV28 combines with J gene TRBJ1-2; D is perhaps TRBD1 (6 bases). Germline assignment: CDR1 MDHEN and CDR2 SYDVKM. V was cut by 7 bases and J by 4 bases, with 13 bases left in between. This CDR3 is built from 13 residues.